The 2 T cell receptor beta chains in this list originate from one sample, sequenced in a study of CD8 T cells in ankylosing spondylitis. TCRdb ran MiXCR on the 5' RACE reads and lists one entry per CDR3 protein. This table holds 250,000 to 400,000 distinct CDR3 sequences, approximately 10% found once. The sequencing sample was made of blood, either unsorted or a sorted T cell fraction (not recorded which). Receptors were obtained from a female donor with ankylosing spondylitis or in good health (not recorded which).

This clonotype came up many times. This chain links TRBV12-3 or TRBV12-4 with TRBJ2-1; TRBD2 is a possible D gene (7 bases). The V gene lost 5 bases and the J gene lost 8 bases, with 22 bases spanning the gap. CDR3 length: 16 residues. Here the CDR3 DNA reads TGTGCCAGCAGTCCTCTCCGGGGGGCCGGTGTAGATGAGCAGTTCTTC. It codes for CASSPLRGAGVDEQFF.

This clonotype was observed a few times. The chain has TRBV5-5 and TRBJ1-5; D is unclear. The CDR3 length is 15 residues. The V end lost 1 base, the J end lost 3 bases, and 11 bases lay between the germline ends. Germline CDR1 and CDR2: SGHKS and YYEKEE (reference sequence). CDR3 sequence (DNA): TGTGCCAGCAGCTTGTGGGTTGAGGACAATCAGCCCCAGCATTTT. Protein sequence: CASSLWVEDNQPQHF.